One and the same sample provided the 5 T cell receptor beta chains below, sequenced in a study of OX40 agonist ivuxolimab in advanced cancers. TCRdb keeps only in-frame clones here, not all; method: immunoSEQ multiplex PCR. The sample carries 40,000 to 45,000 clones, roughly 80% recorded once. The sequencing here drew on CD4+ or CD8+ T cells sorted from blood, taken in a trial of the OX40 agonist ivuxolimab. These receptors all stem from an adult with an advanced solid tumor such as melanoma, head and neck, liver or kidney cancer.

The rearrangement joins TRBV18 to TRBJ1-1, with no clear D. Trimming took 10 bases from V and 0 from J, leaving 9 bases between them. CDR3 length: 12 residues. CDR1 and CDR2 (germline): KGHSH, LQKENI. The CDR3 region is CATKNMNTEAFF. CDR3 DNA: TGTGCCACCAAGAACATGAACACTGAAGCTTTCTTT. Drawing the rest from reference TRBV18 and TRBJ1-1, the complete variable domain is NAGVMQNPRHLVRRRGQEARLRCSPMKGHSHVYWYRQLPEEGLKFMVYLQKENIIDESGMPKERFSAEFPKEGPSILRIQQVVRGDSAAYFCATKNMNTEAFFGQGTRLTVV.

This chain joins TRBV7-9 and TRBJ1-3, with 7 bases identical to TRBD1. With 2 bases clipped from V and 7 bases from J, the junction kept 8 bases outside the gene matches. Germline-derived CDR1 and CDR2 are SEHNR and FQNEAQ (reference sequence). The CDR3 contains 15 residues. CDR3 in amino acids: CASSLTTGSSNTIYF. Written as DNA, the CDR3 is TGTGCCAGCAGCTTAACGACAGGGTCTTCGAACACCATATATTTT.

The CDR3 DNA reads TGTGCCAGCAGCCCGAATAGGGATAGGGGCTACACCTTC. It yields the protein CASSPNRDRGYTF. The rearrangement links TRBV7-2 to TRBJ1-2; D is ambiguous. This CDR3 spans 13 amino acids. Trimming left V 5 bases short and J 8 bases short, with 15 bases between. The germline CDR1 and CDR2 sequences are SGHTA and FQGNSA.

This clone appeared once. V is TRBV20-1 and J is TRBJ2-5; weak D call: TRBD1 (5 bases). Per the germline V gene, CDR1 is DFQATT and CDR2 is SNEGSKA (reference sequence). The length of the CDR3 is 11 residues. Trimming shortened V by 2 bases and J by 10 bases, and 11 bases separated the two germline ends. The CDR3 DNA is TGCAGTGCTAGACCTGACAGCCACCAGTACTTC. It codes for CSARPDSHQYF.

This clone was seen just once. This chain links TRBV6-1 with TRBJ1-1; 7 bases agree with TRBD1. The CDR3 totals 14 residues. Trimming took 5 bases from V and 11 from J; bases not matched to a gene: 14. Germline-derived CDR1 and CDR2 are MNHNS and SASEGT. This CDR3 is CASSSPGEGAKAFF. In DNA form, the CDR3 reads TGTGCCAGCAGTTCCCCGGGTGAGGGGGCGAAGGCTTTCTTT.